This T cell receptor (beta chain) was sequenced during a study of shared clonotypes between healthy human individuals. Trimming removed 6 bases from V and 2 bases from J, with 13 bases in between. The CDR3 loop spans 14 amino acids. The germline CDR1 and CDR2 sequences are MNHEY and SMNVEV (reference sequence). Both subsets, CD45RA+ naive and CD45RA-negative memory, were split from the CD4+ cells. Study-level points and caveats: Memory subsets generally showed lower estimated richness than naive subsets. Around 5% of naive CD4 clonotypes were common to a handful of donors.

This clone is a singleton in its sample. Its antigen is as yet unknown. The data were produced by immunoSEQ multiplex PCR, yet TCRdb's version contains in-frame clones alone and is incomplete. The table has over a million clones, around 97% seen once. The chain recombines TRBV27 with TRBJ2-5; a possible D gene is TRBD1 (5 bases). The sample consisted of naive CD4+ T cells sorted from blood. Regarding subset: CD45RA+ positively selected. The clonotype was recovered from a young man in good health. This CDR3 is CASRPTRGQETQYF. CDR3 bases: TGTGCCAGCAGACCCACAAGGGGACAAGAGACCCAGTACTTC.